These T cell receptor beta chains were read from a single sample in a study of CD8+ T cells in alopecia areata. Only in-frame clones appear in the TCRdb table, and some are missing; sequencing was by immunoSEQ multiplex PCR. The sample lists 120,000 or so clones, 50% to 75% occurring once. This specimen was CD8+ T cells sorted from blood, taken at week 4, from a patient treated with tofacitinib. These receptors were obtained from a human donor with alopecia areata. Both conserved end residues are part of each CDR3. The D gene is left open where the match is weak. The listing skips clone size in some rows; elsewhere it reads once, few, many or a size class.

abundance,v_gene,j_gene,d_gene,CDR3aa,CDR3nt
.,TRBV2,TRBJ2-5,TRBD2,CASEGLAGSETQYF,TGTGCCAGCGAGGGACTAGCGGGATCGGAGACCCAGTACTTC
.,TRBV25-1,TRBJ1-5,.,CASSEEGGLGQPQHF,TGTGCCAGCAGTGAAGAGGGGGGGTTAGGGCAGCCCCAGCATTTT
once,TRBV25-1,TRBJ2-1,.,CASSEYFGNRHNEQFF,TGTGCCAGCAGTGAATACTTTGGGAACAGACACAATGAGCAGTTCTTC
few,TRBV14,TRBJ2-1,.,CASSPEPGVFYNEQFF,TGTGCCAGCAGCCCAGAGCCCGGCGTGTTCTACAATGAGCAGTTCTTC
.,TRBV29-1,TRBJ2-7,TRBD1,CSVEDQTGQGVYEQYF,TGCAGCGTTGAAGATCAGACTGGACAGGGGGTCTACGAGCAGTACTTC
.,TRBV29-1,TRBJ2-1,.,CSVGGEYNEQFF,TGCAGCGTTGGAGGCGAATACAATGAGCAGTTCTTC
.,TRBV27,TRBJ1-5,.,CASSLGSRQPQHF,TGTGCCAGCAGTTTAGGGTCCAGACAGCCCCAGCATTTT
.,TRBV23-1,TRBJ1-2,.,CASSHPVGDGYGYTF,TGCGCCAGCAGCCACCCCGTGGGGGACGGCTATGGCTACACCTTC
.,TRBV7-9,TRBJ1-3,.,CASSRMSSGNTIYF,TGTGCCAGCAGCCGGATGAGCTCTGGAAACACCATATATTTT
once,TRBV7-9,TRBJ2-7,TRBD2,CASSFRTSGGSYEQYF,TGTGCCAGCAGCTTTCGGACTAGCGGGGGATCCTACGAGCAGTACTTC
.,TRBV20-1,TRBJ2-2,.,CSAARVGELFF,TGCAGTGCGGCCAGGGTCGGGGAGCTGTTTTTT
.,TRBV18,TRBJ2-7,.,CASSPPDSYEQYF,TGTGCCAGCTCACCACCGGACTCCTACGAGCAGTACTTC
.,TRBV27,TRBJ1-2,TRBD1,CASSLSASGGAYGYTF,TGTGCCAGCAGTTTAAGCGCATCAGGGGGCGCATATGGCTACACCTTC
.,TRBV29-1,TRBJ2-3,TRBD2,CSVELPASGGPGHLDTQYF,TGCAGCGTTGAACTCCCGGCCAGCGGGGGCCCGGGTCATCTAGATACGCAGTATTTT
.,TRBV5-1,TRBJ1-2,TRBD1,CASSQSGTGDGYTF,TGCGCCAGCAGCCAATCCGGGACAGGGGATGGCTACACCTTC
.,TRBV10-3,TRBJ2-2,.,CAIRDNTGELFF,TGTGCCATCAGAGACAACACCGGGGAGCTGTTTTTT
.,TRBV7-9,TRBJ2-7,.,CASSPGQLPLNEQYF,TGTGCCAGCAGCCCTGGACAGCTCCCCTTGAACGAGCAGTACTTC
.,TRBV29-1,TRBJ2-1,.,CSGAGASYNEQFF,TGCAGCGGGGCGGGGGCTTCTTACAATGAGCAGTTCTTC
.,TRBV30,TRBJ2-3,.,CAWSSNAGDTQYF,TGTGCCTGGAGTTCCAACGCCGGAGATACGCAGTATTTT
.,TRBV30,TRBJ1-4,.,CAWTGEDEKLFF,TGTGCCTGGACAGGGGAGGATGAAAAACTGTTTTTT
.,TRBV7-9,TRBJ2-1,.,CASSSPTDNYNEQFF,TGTGCCAGCAGCTCCCCTACAGACAACTACAATGAGCAGTTCTTC
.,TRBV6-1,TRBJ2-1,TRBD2,CACVGLAGGHEQFF,TGTGCCTGCGTGGGACTAGCGGGGGGGCATGAGCAGTTCTTC
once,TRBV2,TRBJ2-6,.,CASSEGPGANVLTF,TGTGCCAGCAGTGAGGGGCCTGGGGCCAACGTCCTGACTTTC